This TCR beta chain is drawn from a study of shared clonotypes between healthy human individuals. In regard to this clone: As yet, its antigen is unknown.

Those who donated, Caucasian adults without exception, all lived in Nashville, Tennessee. CD4+ cell separation produced CD45RA+ naive and CD45RA-negative memory subsets. The table came from immunoSEQ multiplex PCR; TCRdb's copy has only in-frame clones and leaves some out. Of 2,500,000 or so clones listed, 90% to 95% were seen once; the top ten hold more than 0.12%. Study-level findings and limits: Deeper or shallower sequencing was expected to change how clonotypes are shared among donors. Richness estimates generally favored naive over memory subsets.

The sequenced sample consisted of naive CD4+ T cells sorted from blood. Documented subset: CD45RA+ positively selected. The receptor was isolated from a man younger than 30 in good health.

The CDR3 protein is CASSLSQGSFSEQYF. The CDR3 DNA reads as TGTGCCAGCAGCCTTTCACAGGGGTCCTTTTCCGAGCAGTACTTC. This chain connects TRBV6-1 to TRBJ2-7; 7 bases are shared with TRBD1. In germline, CDR1 is MNHNS, CDR2 SASEGT. CDR3 length equals 15 residues. V trimming: 6 bases; J trimming: 6 bases; junction bases outside the gene matches: 14.